This TCR beta chain was retrieved from a study of blood T cell repertoires in COVID-19. Study summary: Spain, Italy and the United States supplied samples that represented acute and convalescent COVID-19. In each case, the material was cDNA or gDNA derived from T cells, B-cell-depleted T cells, or PBMCs.

Original handling: Amplified reference gene primers provided the basis for estimating nucleated cell counts. Clones were read by immunoSEQ multiplex PCR, and TCRdb kept only the in-frame ones, dropping some. Clone size and V and J calls were adopted from that table, with D and trimming inferred from the DNA. Of approximately 53,000 clones listed, roughly 82% are singletons. Material: peripheral blood. The clonotype originates from a woman in her fifties or sixties with acute or convalescent COVID-19.

The CDR3 loop is CTSRDRGSNTEAFF. CDR3 bases: TGCACCAGCAGAGACAGGGGATCGAACACTGAAGCTTTCTTT. This sequence joins TRBV1 and TRBJ1-1; TRBD1 reflects the table's D call only, with no check against the DNA. TRBV1 is deemed a pseudogene. CDR3 length equals 14 residues.